This paragraph reports one T cell receptor (beta chain). These data belong to a study of T cells in Graves' hyperthyroidism and ophthalmopathy. Study-wide background: Staff took peripheral blood when the initial diagnosis was made, before any treatment began.

Amplification of TCR beta CDR3 regions was performed using RNA transcripts as template. First-round RT-PCR targeting the TCR CDR3 was performed with the HTBI primer set. TCRdb called the multiplex PCR reads again in MiXCR, with one record for every CDR3 protein. The repertoire holds hundreds of thousands of distinct CDR3 sequences, with more than 30% as singletons. Trimming took 1 base from V and 2 from J; bases not matched to a gene: 13. This CDR3 contains 19 residues. In germline, CDR1 is SGHTA, CDR2 FQGNSA. This TCR came from a man between 18 and 35 years old with Graves' hyperthyroidism. The chain couples TRBV7-2 to TRBJ2-7; 11 nucleotides line up with TRBD1. Sequencing was carried out using blood. The CDR3 region has the DNA TGTGCCAGCAGCTTAGTTTTCTACGAGGGACAGGGGGTAACCTACGAGCAGTACTTC. It is translated as CASSLVFYEGQGVTYEQYF.